The 20 T cell receptor beta chains given below trace back to one sample, sequenced in a study of T cell clonality in common variable immunodeficiency. Study-wide findings and caveats: Fewer deletions and N-nucleotide insertions were reportedly seen in common variable immunodeficiency TCR beta sequences.

The assay was immunoSEQ multiplex PCR, and TCRdb's table has in-frame clones only and misses some. The data show roughly 32,000 clones, with none appearing a single time. Antigen specificity for these receptors is unknown. Sequencing input: peripheral blood mononuclear cells. These receptor sequences come from a human donor with common variable immunodeficiency.

This clone was observed a handful of times. The missing CDR3 end, 3 residues past where the read stops, is filled in from the germline J gene. This chain uses TRBV10-2 with TRBJ2-1; 10 positions match TRBD2. The V gene's germline CDR1 is WSHSY and CDR2 SAAADI. The CDR3 sequence is 15 residues long. V was clipped by 8 bases and J by 3 bases; unmatched bases: 7. The CDR3: CASLNGTSVYNEQFF. The sequenced CDR3 bases are TGCGCCAGCTTGAACGGGACTAGCGTCTACAATGAG.

The table lists this clone with many counts. The CDR3 bases that were read are TGCAGCGTTGATTTGGGACAGGGCGCAGAGACC. The encoded protein is CSVDLGQGAET. The CDR3 in its entirety is CSVDLGQGAETQYF. The chain recombines TRBV29-1 with TRBJ2-5, with 9 bases identical to TRBD1. The CDR3 end lies 3 residues beyond the end of the read and is filled in from the germline J gene. The CDR3 is made up of 14 amino acids. Trimming removed 3 bases from V and 4 bases from J; junction bases left unmatched: 6. Germline CDR1 reads SQVTM; CDR2 reads ANQGSEA.

As for this clone: The read comes to an end 3 residues before the CDR3 does, leaving the germline J gene to fill in the end. This rearrangement joins TRBV18 to TRBJ2-5, with 7 bases matching TRBD2. Germline trimming cut 2 bases from V and 3 bases from J; bases unmatched to any gene: 6. Germline-derived CDR1 and CDR2 are KGHSH and LQKENI. CDR3 length: 15 amino acids. CDR3 residues: CASSPSGTTEETQYF. Partial CDR3 DNA: TGTGCCAGCTCACCATCGGGGACTACCGAAGAGACC. Combining the CDR3 with reference TRBV18 and TRBJ2-5 gives the whole variable domain NAGVMQNPRHLVRRRGQEARLRCSPMKGHSHVYWYRQLPEEGLKFMVYLQKENIIDESGMPKERFSAEFPKEGPSILRIQQVVRGDSAAYFCASSPSGTTEETQYFGPGTRLLVL.

Many counts were recorded for this clone. The read halts 3 residues ahead of the CDR3 end, with the missing end drawn from the germline J gene. This chain links TRBV6-2 or TRBV6-3 with TRBJ2-7; D gene uncertain. This CDR3 has 13 amino acids. The germline V gene encodes CDR1 MNHEY and CDR2 SVGEGT. The V gene lost 4 bases and the J gene lost 3 bases, with 10 bases spanning the gap. The CDR3 spells CASSWVGYYEQYF. The DNA read from the CDR3 is TGTGCCAGCAGTTGGGTGGGCTACTACGAG.

This clone was counted a few times. The read ends 3 residues shy of where the CDR3 ends; the end is completed using the germline J gene. V gene TRBV2 combines with J gene TRBJ2-3; D is unclear. The V and J ends lost 1 base and 2 bases respectively, with 7 bases between them. CDR3 length: 14 amino acids. Germline V CDR1 and CDR2: SNHLY, FYNNEI. The CDR3 protein is CASSEVFNTDTQYF. Incomplete CDR3 DNA: TGTGCCAGCAGTGAAGTTTTTAACACAGATACG.

This clone has only a few counts. The read comes to an end 3 residues before the CDR3 does, leaving the germline J gene to fill in the end. The rearrangement links TRBV18 to TRBJ2-7; 8 positions match TRBD1. The V segment lost 3 bases and the J segment 6 bases; nucleotides outside the gene matches: 4. The CDR3 loop spans 13 amino acids. From germline, CDR1 is KGHSH and CDR2 LQKENI. This CDR3 is CASSPSTGAEQYF. Partial CDR3 DNA: TGTGCCAGCTCACCGTCGACAGGGGCCGAG. Supplemented by reference TRBV18 and TRBJ2-7, the full variable domain reads NAGVMQNPRHLVRRRGQEARLRCSPMKGHSHVYWYRQLPEEGLKFMVYLQKENIIDESGMPKERFSAEFPKEGPSILRIQQVVRGDSAAYFCASSPSTGAEQYFGPGTRLTVT.

A remark on this clone: The sequenced fragment ends 3 residues before the CDR3 boundary, so the rest is inferred from the germline J gene. The genes are TRBV18 and TRBJ1-5, with 8 bases that match TRBD1. In germline, CDR1 is KGHSH, CDR2 LQKENI. After removal of 3 bases from V and 5 bases from J, the junction contained 3 bases not matched to a gene. The CDR3 extends over 14 amino acids. The sequenced part of the CDR3 DNA is TGTGCCAGCTCACCCGCGACAGGGGATCAGCCC. It translates to CASSPATGDQP. The CDR3 in its entirety is CASSPATGDQPQHF. Based on the CDR3 plus reference TRBV18 and TRBJ1-5, the full variable domain is NAGVMQNPRHLVRRRGQEARLRCSPMKGHSHVYWYRQLPEEGLKFMVYLQKENIIDESGMPKERFSAEFPKEGPSILRIQQVVRGDSAAYFCASSPATGDQPQHFGDGTRLSIL.

Comment on this clone: The CDR3 extends 3 residues past the end of the read, so its final part is completed from the germline J gene. This sequence joins TRBV19 and TRBJ2-3; D remains unclear. This CDR3 contains 16 residues. Trimming removed 0 bases at V and 1 base at J, with 11 bases between. CDR1 and CDR2 (germline): LNHDA, SQIVND (reference sequence). The CDR3: CASSIDSPLGTDTQYF. The sequenced CDR3 bases are TGTGCCAGTAGTATAGATAGCCCGCTGGGCACAGATACG. The variable domain in full, with the rest retrieved from reference TRBV19 and TRBJ2-3, is DGGITQSPKYLFRKEGQNVTLSCEQNLNHDAMYWYRQDPGQGLRLIYYSQIVNDFQKGDIAEGYSVSREKKESFPLTVTSAQKNPTAFYLCASSIDSPLGTDTQYFGPGTRLTVL.

Concerning this clone: The CDR3 end falls 3 residues outside the read, so it is completed with the germline J gene. The genes are TRBV18 and TRBJ2-6; D unresolved. V lost 3 bases to trimming and J lost 0 bases, with 12 bases between them. The CDR3 length is 17 residues. Per the germline V gene, CDR1 is KGHSH and CDR2 is LQKENI. This chain's CDR3 is CASSPYLLVSGANVLTF. The part of the CDR3 DNA that was read is TGTGCCAGCTCACCCTACCTGTTGGTCTCTGGGGCCAACGTC.

There are many counts of this clone. The read terminates 3 residues ahead of where the CDR3 ends, so the germline J gene completes it. The chain is built from TRBV7-2 and TRBJ2-2, with D perhaps TRBD1 (5 bases). In germline, CDR1 is SGHTA, CDR2 FQGNSA. The CDR3 consists of 14 residues. Trimming took off 1 base at V and 6 bases at J, with 9 bases between the two ends. CDR3 loop: CASSLDSGPGELFF. The CDR3 DNA, read in part, is TGTGCCAGCAGCTTAGATTCAGGGCCCGGGGAG.

This clone has a handful of counts. The sequenced fragment ends 3 residues before the CDR3 boundary, so the rest is inferred from the germline J gene. The V and J genes are TRBV5-6 and TRBJ2-7, with D unresolved. The CDR3 covers 12 residues. V shed 2 bases and J shed 1 base, with 4 bases lying between them. Looked up from germline, CDR1 is SGHDT and CDR2 is YYEEEE. The CDR3 DNA, read in part, is TGTGCCAGCAGCTTACGGTCCTACGAG. Amino acid sequence: CASSLRSYE. The whole CDR3 sequence is CASSLRSYEQYF.

This clone was observed at least ten times. The CDR3 goes on 3 residues after the read ends, and that part is filled in from the germline J gene. J is TRBJ1-2 and V is TRBV5-1; D is perhaps TRBD1 (5 bases). Trimming took off 2 bases at V and 4 bases at J, with 12 bases between the two ends. The length of the CDR3 is 14 residues. Germline CDR1 reads SGHRS; CDR2 reads YFSETQ. The DNA read from the CDR3 is TGCGCCAGCAGCTTCGACAGCCCTCGCTATGGC. This codes for CASSFDSPRYG. The whole CDR3 region reads CASSFDSPRYGYTF.

The part of the CDR3 DNA that was read is TGTGCCAGCTCACCTGGTTGGGCCCTAACCTACGAG. Protein sequence: CASSPGWALTYE. The full CDR3 reads CASSPGWALTYEQYF. The chain links TRBV18 to TRBJ2-7; D is unresolved. Read coverage stops 3 residues before the CDR3 terminus; the germline J gene supplies the remainder. Germline V gene data show CDR1 as KGHSH and CDR2 as LQKENI. Deletions cut 3 bases from V and 2 bases from J, with 14 bases between. CDR3 length: 15 amino acids.

As for this clone: The read falls 3 residues short of the CDR3 end, and the missing part is taken from the germline J gene. V is TRBV19 and J is TRBJ1-4; a weak D match, TRBD1 (6 bases). CDR3 size: 13 residues. Germline loops: CDR1 LNHDA, CDR2 SQIVND (reference sequence). The sequenced CDR3 bases are TGTGCCAGTATTATTTGGGACACACGTGAA. This sequence encodes CASIIWDTRE. Given in full, the CDR3 is CASIIWDTRELFF.

For this clone: Read data end 3 residues before the CDR3 end; the end is taken from the germline J gene. The chain links TRBV7-8 to TRBJ1-4, with 7 bases lining up with TRBD1. The CDR3 runs 15 residues. Germline CDR1 reads SGHVS; CDR2 reads FQNEAQ. With V trimmed by 5 bases and J by 8 bases, 11 bases remained unmatched. The CDR3 sequence: CASSPSRGLGEKLFF. Incomplete CDR3 DNA: TGTGCCAGCAGCCCCTCCAGGGGGTTGGGCGAAAAA.

This clone showed up many times. The read terminates 3 residues ahead of where the CDR3 ends, so the germline J gene completes it. The V and J genes are TRBV10-3 and TRBJ1-1, with 7 bases matching TRBD1. Germline values: CDR1 ENHRY, CDR2 SYGVKD. The CDR3 contains 12 residues. V dropped 10 bases and J dropped 6; count of bases not matched to a gene: 8. The CDR3: CATTPTGAEAFF. The CDR3 bases that were read are TGTGCCACGACGCCCACAGGGGCTGAA.

This clone occurred many times. Read coverage stops 3 residues before the CDR3 terminus; the germline J gene supplies the remainder. This rearrangement joins TRBV14 to TRBJ1-2; D uncertain. Germline V CDR1 and CDR2: SGHDN, FVKESK. V was trimmed by 3 bases and J by 3 bases, leaving 11 bases between them. There are 14 residues in the CDR3. The sequenced CDR3 bases are TGTGCCAGCAGCCACCTTCTGGCGGACTATGGC. Its protein is CASSHLLADYG. The full CDR3 sequence reads CASSHLLADYGYTF.

This clone was seen ten or more times. The read stops 3 residues short of the end of the CDR3; the missing end is completed from the germline J gene. The chain couples TRBV20-1 to TRBJ2-6; 7 bases fit TRBD2. The CDR3 runs 19 residues. Trimming cost V 0 bases and J 9 bases; bases outside gene matches: 20. CDR1 is DFQATT, CDR2 SNEGSKA, per germline (reference sequence). The sequenced part of the CDR3 DNA is TGCAGTGCTAGAGAGGGGGGGAACTACCAGCTCTGGGTGGGCAACGTC. Translating it yields CSAREGGNYQLWVGNV. The full CDR3 is CSAREGGNYQLWVGNVLTF.

This clone was seen a few times. The read ends 3 residues before the CDR3 terminus; that terminus is restored from the germline J gene. The chain is built from TRBV6-2 or TRBV6-3 and TRBJ2-7, with D perhaps TRBD2 (5 bases). The CDR3 contains 13 residues. The germline CDR1 and CDR2 sequences are MNHEY and SVGEGT. V was clipped by 4 bases and J by 5 bases, with 12 bases between them. This chain's CDR3 is CASSFPPRDEQYF. CDR3 DNA (partial): TGTGCCAGCAGTTTTCCACCGAGGGACGAG.

This clone appeared many times. Read data end 3 residues before the CDR3 end; the end is taken from the germline J gene. This chain uses TRBV29-1 with TRBJ1-2, with unresolved D. This CDR3 is built from 11 residues. V lost 3 bases and J 3 bases, leaving 5 bases between the germline ends. Germline V CDR1 and CDR2: SQVTM, ANQGSEA. CDR3 in amino acids: CSVDADYGYTF. CDR3 bases read: TGCAGCGTTGATGCAGACTATGGC.